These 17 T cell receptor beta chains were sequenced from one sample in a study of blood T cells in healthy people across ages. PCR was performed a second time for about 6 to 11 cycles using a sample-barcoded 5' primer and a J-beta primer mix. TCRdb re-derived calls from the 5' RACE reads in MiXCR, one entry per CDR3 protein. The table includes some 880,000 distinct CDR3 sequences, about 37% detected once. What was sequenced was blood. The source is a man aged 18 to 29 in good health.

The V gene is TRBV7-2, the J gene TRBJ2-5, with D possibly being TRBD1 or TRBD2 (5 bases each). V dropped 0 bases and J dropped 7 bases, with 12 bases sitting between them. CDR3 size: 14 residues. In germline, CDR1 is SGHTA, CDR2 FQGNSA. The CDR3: CASSLAGTPGTQYF. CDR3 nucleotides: TGTGCCAGCAGCTTAGCGGGGACCCCCGGGACCCAGTACTTC.

The CDR3, as DNA: TGCGCCAGCAGCTTCCTGGCAATGTACAATGAGCAGTTCTTC. This codes for CASSFLAMYNEQFF. This rearrangement joins TRBV5-1 to TRBJ2-1, with unresolved D. This CDR3 comprises 14 residues. CDR1 is SGHRS, CDR2 YFSETQ, per germline. Trimming stripped 2 bases from V and 4 bases from J, with 10 bases between.

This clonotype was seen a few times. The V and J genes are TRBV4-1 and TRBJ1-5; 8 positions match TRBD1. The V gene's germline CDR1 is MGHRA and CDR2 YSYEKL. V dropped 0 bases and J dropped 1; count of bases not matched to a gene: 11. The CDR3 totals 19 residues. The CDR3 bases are TGCGCCAGCAGCCAAGAAGGGACAGGTGATAGTTTCAGCAATCAGCCCCAGCATTTT. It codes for CASSQEGTGDSFSNQPQHF.

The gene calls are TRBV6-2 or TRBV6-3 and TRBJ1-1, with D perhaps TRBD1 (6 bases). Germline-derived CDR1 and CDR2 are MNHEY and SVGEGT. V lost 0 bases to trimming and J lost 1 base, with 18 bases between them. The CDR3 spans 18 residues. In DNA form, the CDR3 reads TGTGCCAGCAGTTACTCTGGGACACGCCCGACGTCGAACACTGAAGCTTTCTTT. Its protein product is CASSYSGTRPTSNTEAFF.

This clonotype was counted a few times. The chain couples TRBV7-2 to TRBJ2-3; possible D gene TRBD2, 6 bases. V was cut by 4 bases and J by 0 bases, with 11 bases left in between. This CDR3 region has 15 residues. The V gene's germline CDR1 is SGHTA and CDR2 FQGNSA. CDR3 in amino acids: CASSSWRGSTDTQYF. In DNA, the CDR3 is TGTGCCAGCAGCTCCTGGCGGGGAAGCACAGATACGCAGTATTTT.

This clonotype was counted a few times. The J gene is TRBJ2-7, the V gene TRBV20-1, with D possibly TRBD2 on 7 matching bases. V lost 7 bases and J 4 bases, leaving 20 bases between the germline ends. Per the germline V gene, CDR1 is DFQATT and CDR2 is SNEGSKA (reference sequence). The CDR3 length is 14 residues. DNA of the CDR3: TGCAGTGTTGGGGAGGGGGGGCATTCGTACGAGCAGTACTTC. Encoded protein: CSVGEGGHSYEQYF.

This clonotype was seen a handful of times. Here the CDR3 reads CAIRGQDYGYTF. DNA for the CDR3: TGTGCCATCAGGGGACAGGACTATGGCTACACCTTC. The chain links TRBV10-3 to TRBJ1-2; 8 bases line up with TRBD1. The CDR3 runs to 12 residues. Looked up from germline, CDR1 is ENHRY and CDR2 is SYGVKD. J lost 3 bases, V lost 6 bases, and 0 bases had no gene match.

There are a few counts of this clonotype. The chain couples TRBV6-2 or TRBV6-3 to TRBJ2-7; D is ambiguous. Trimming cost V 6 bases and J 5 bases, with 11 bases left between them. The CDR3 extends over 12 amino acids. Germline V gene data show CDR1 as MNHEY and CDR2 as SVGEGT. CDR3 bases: TGTGCCAGCAGCCCTCGGGTGGACGAGCAGTACTTC. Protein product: CASSPRVDEQYF.

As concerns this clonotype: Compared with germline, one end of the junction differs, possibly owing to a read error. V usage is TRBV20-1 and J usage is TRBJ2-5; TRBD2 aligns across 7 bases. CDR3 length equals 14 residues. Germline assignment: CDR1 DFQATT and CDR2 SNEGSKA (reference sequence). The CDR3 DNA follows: TGCAGTGTTAGAGAGTTTGGGGGGGGGGAGACCCAGTACTTC. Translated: CSVREFGGGETQYF.

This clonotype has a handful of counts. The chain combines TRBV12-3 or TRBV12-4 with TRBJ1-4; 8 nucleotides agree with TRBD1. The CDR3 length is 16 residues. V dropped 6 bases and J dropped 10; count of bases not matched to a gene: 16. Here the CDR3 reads CASSRTGNGIGGKLFF. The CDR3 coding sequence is TGTGCCAGCAGCCGGACAGGGAATGGTATAGGGGGAAAACTGTTTTTT.

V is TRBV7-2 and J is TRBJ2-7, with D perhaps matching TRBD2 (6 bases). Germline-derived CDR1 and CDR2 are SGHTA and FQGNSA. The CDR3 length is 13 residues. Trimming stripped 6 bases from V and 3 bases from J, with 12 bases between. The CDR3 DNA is TGTGCCAGCAGGGAGGGGAACGGCTACGAGCAGTACTTC. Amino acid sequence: CASREGNGYEQYF.

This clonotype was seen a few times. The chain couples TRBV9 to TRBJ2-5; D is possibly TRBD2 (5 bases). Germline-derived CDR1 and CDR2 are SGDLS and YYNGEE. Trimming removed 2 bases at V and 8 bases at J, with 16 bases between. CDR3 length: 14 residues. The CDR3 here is CASSVTSGQATQYF. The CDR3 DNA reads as TGTGCCAGCAGCGTCACGAGCGGCCAAGCAACCCAGTACTTC.

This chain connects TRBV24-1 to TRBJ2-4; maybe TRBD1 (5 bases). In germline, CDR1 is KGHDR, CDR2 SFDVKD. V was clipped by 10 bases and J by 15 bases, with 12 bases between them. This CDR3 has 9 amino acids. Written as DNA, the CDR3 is TGTGCCACTAGGACATCTCGGTACTTC. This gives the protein CATRTSRYF.

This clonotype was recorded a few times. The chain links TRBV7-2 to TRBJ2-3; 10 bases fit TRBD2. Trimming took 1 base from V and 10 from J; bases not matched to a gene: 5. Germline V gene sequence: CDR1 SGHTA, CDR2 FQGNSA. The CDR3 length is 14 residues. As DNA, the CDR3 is TGTGCCAGCAGCTTAGAGCCTAGCGGGGGCGCGCAGTATTTT. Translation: CASSLEPSGGAQYF.

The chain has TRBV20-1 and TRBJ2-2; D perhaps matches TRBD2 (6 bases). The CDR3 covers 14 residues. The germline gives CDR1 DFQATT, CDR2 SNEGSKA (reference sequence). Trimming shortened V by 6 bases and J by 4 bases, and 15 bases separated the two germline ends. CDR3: CSAGGRTITGELFF. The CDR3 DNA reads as TGCAGTGCCGGAGGGAGGACCATCACCGGGGAGCTGTTTTTT.

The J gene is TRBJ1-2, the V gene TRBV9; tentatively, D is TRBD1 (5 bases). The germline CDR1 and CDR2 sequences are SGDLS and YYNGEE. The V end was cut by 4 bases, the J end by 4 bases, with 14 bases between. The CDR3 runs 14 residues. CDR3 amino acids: CASSPVQEFYGYTF. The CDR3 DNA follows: TGTGCCAGCAGCCCGGTACAGGAGTTCTATGGCTACACCTTC.

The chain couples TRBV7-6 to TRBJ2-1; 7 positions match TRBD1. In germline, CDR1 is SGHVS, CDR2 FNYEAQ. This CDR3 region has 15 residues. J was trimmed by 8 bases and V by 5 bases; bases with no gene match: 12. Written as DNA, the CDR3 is TGTGCCAGCAGCCGACAGGGTCCCTTGGTCGATGAGCAGTTCTTC. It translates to CASSRQGPLVDEQFF.